Listed below are T cell receptor beta chains from one sample, sequenced in a study of cytomegalovirus exposure and HLA in healthy donors. Sequenced by immunoSEQ multiplex PCR; TCRdb stores in-frame clones only, minus some. The sample yields about 150,000 clones, around 80% seen once. The sequencing input was PBMCs. These receptors were obtained from a man aged 30-40 years in good health. Both conserved end residues are part of each CDR3. Fields, in order: clone size, V gene, J gene, CDR3 protein. The listing skips clone size in some rows; elsewhere it reads once, few, many or a size class.

-	TRBV11-3	TRBJ2-7	CASDQGTQAYEQYF
few	TRBV7-8	TRBJ2-3	CASRRQPGDTQYF
-	TRBV5-1	TRBJ1-1	CASSLSPQGGNTEAFF
-	TRBV10-3	-	CAISGGRAEQYF
-	TRBV18	TRBJ2-7	CASSEGTSDSYEQYF
-	TRBV12-5	TRBJ2-7	CASGLAQGGTYEQYF
-	TRBV30	TRBJ2-7	CAWTLGYEQYF
-	TRBV29-1	TRBJ2-1	CSGIAGGPINEQFF
-	TRBV5-8	TRBJ2-1	CASSFVAGYNEQFF
-	TRBV5-1	TRBJ2-7	CASSRGSGTSTYEQYF
-	TRBV10-3	-	CAISGRDRAYEQYF
-	TRBV13	TRBJ2-3	CASGPGGRGSNTQYF
-	TRBV2	TRBJ1-5	CASSERQPSNQPQHF
-	TRBV11-2	TRBJ1-2	CASSPGGGGYGYTF
-	TRBV29-1	TRBJ2-1	CSIPTGSYNEQFF
-	TRBV9	TRBJ2-2	CASSSVTGELFF
-	TRBV18	TRBJ2-5	CASSLDQPGGSNF
-	TRBV6-1	TRBJ1-5	CASSETGIRAQPQHF
few	TRBV15	TRBJ2-7	CATSSPEREHPYEQYF
-	TRBV28	TRBJ2-3	CASLALVPDTQYF
-	TRBV20-1	TRBJ1-1	CSAPRRGEAFF
-	TRBV6-1	TRBJ2-7	CASRRQGHEQYF
few	TRBV13	TRBJ2-7	CASSLHPREFAHEQYF
-	TRBV28	TRBJ1-3	CASSLDSHSGNTIYF
-	TRBV30	TRBJ2-7	CAWNQREGPEQYF
-	TRBV28	TRBJ1-5	CASIETGSNQPQHF
-	TRBV27	TRBJ2-7	CASSPGRGFEQYF
-	TRBV7-9	TRBJ2-5	CSSSFSVQETQYF
-	TRBV7-2	TRBJ1-4	CASSSRTGPNEKLFF
-	TRBV6-1	TRBJ2-5	CASVLGLAEETQYF
-	TRBV7-9	TRBJ2-7	CASSFFIAGVYEQYF
-	TRBV7-2	TRBJ2-3	CASSFDGSRPDTQYF
-	TRBV7-8	TRBJ2-5	CASSLAAGGNLETQYF
few	TRBV7-9	TRBJ2-7	CASSTASYEQYF
-	TRBV19	TRBJ2-1	CASSIGAGSNEQFF
-	TRBV6-5	TRBJ1-3	CASRASGNTIYF
-	TRBV5-4	TRBJ2-2	CASSTLEGGELFF
-	TRBV7-9	TRBJ2-7	CASSLARGVEAYEQYF
-	TRBV7-2	TRBJ1-1	CASKMEGRSEAFF
-	TRBV27	TRBJ2-3	CASSSTGGADTQYF
-	TRBV7-9	TRBJ2-3	CASTPTSGSEGDTQYF
-	TRBV28	TRBJ2-1	CASGSPGTGHNEQFF
-	TRBV9	TRBJ1-2	CASSVAGGGISGYTF
-	TRBV6-4	TRBJ1-5	CAGSEDIYSNQPQHF
-	TRBV4-1	TRBJ2-1	CASRWGRERGNEQFF
-	TRBV6-5	TRBJ1-5	CASSLGQGISNQPQHF
few	TRBV4-1	TRBJ2-5	CASSQATGGAQETQYF
-	TRBV5-6	TRBJ2-5	CASSLRRLGSGETQYF
-	TRBV25-1	TRBJ2-7	CASRGLGSGGAGEQYF
-	TRBV30	TRBJ2-1	CARDSPFEQFF
-	TRBV5-4	TRBJ2-1	CASSPGLAGRVSYNEQFF
-	TRBV2	TRBJ1-3	CASSKIIVSGNTIYF